Below, one T cell receptor beta chain is given with its context. Its antigen remains unknown. This sample was included in a study of T cells in Graves' hyperthyroidism and ophthalmopathy. As for the study in general: At initial diagnosis, before any treatment had begun, peripheral blood was obtained. Whole-study findings and limits: Clonotypes that were expanded in thyroid above 0.001 mostly appeared in blood too.

TCR beta CDR3 regions were amplified from RNA transcripts. Carried out on the TCR CDR3, a first-round RT-PCR used the HTBI primer set. MiXCR was run by TCRdb on the multiplex PCR reads, yielding one entry per CDR3 protein. Among around 300,000 distinct CDR3 sequences listed, around 22% were seen once. Sequences were obtained from blood. The TCR originated in a man aged 25 to 40 with Graves' ophthalmopathy.

The CDR3 protein is CAITPSGRGPNEQFF. The CDR3 coding sequence is TGTGCCATCACCCCTAGCGGGAGGGGCCCCAATGAGCAGTTCTTC. V gene TRBV10-3 combines with J gene TRBJ2-1, with 12 nucleotides matching TRBD2. The germline gives CDR1 ENHRY, CDR2 SYGVKD. Unmatched junction bases numbered 7, after V lost 7 bases and J lost 6 bases. This CDR3 spans 15 amino acids.